Each of the 2 T cell receptor beta chains below was sequenced from the same sample in a study of preoperative IRX-2 immunotherapy in early breast cancer. The repertoire was sequenced with immunoSEQ multiplex PCR; TCRdb's copy has only in-frame clones and lacks some. The sample carries roughly 35,000 clones, about 95% recorded once. Specified treatment: preoperative locoregional IRX-2 cytokine immunotherapy. This sample was taken from a patient treated with IRX-2 immunotherapy. These receptors originate from a human donor with breast cancer.

J is TRBJ2-5 and V is TRBV10-3; D may be TRBD1 or TRBD2 (5 bases each). The V gene lost 4 bases and the J gene lost 4 bases, with 16 bases spanning the gap. The germline gives CDR1 ENHRY, CDR2 SYGVKD. The CDR3 has 15 amino acids. The CDR3 sequence: CAISGGEGLLETQYF. As DNA, the CDR3 is TGTGCCATCAGTGGAGGGGAAGGTCTTTTAGAGACCCAGTACTTC.

The J gene is TRBJ1-3, the V gene TRBV2; 10 nucleotides agree with TRBD1. Germline V CDR1 and CDR2: SNHLY, FYNNEI. CDR3 size: 15 residues. Germline trimming cut 6 bases from V and 4 bases from J; bases unmatched to any gene: 6. This CDR3 is CASRTGGAEGNTIYF. The DNA for the CDR3 is TGTGCCAGCAGGACAGGGGGCGCAGAGGGAAACACCATATATTTT.